This T cell receptor (beta chain) came from a study of T cells after yellow fever vaccination. Overall study findings and caveats: In post-booster samples, most primary-vaccination clones reappeared (just under 98% CD4, roughly 88% CD8).

In germline, CDR1 is SGHKS, CDR2 YYEKEE (reference sequence). V lost 6 bases to trimming and J lost 6 bases, with 9 bases between them. The CDR3 consists of 12 residues. Only a few counts were recorded for this clonotype. Its antigen is not identified. TCRdb re-analysed the 5' RACE reads in MiXCR, keeping a single row per CDR3 protein. The sample contains fewer than 650,000 distinct CDR3 sequences, roughly a fifth of which appear only once. The chain links TRBV5-5 to TRBJ2-2, with a possible D match to TRBD2 (5 bases). The receptor's source is a man aged 18 to 35 who received the YFV17D yellow fever vaccine. The specimen was PBMCs, collected approximately 22 days after the first yellow fever vaccination. CDR3: CASIQRAGELFF. CDR3 DNA sequence: TGTGCCAGCATCCAGAGGGCCGGGGAGCTGTTTTTT.